The text below deals with one TCR beta chain. Germline CDR1 SQVTM, CDR2 ANQGSEA. This CDR3 contains 13 residues. Trimming removed 7 bases from V and 0 bases from J, with 12 bases in between. These data are taken from a study of CD8+ T cells in alopecia areata. The wider study: Scoring of treated patients' severity used the percentage of affected scalp area.

RNA, once extracted, was reverse transcribed into cDNA for use as the sequencing template. Only in-frame clones appear in the TCRdb table, and some are missing; sequencing was by immunoSEQ multiplex PCR. The data contain fewer than 250,000 clones, 64% of them singletons. Treatment described: oral pan-JAK inhibitor, 5-10 mg twice daily. The study team obtained lesional scalp punch biopsies and peripheral blood from alopecia areata patients. The sequence was collected from a human donor with alopecia areata. This chain uses TRBV29-1 with TRBJ1-2; no clear D gene. Here the sequenced sample was CD4+ T cells sorted from blood, taken at week 4, from a patient treated with tofacitinib. The CDR3 DNA reads as TGCAGCGCCAACCCCGGGGCTAACTATGGCTACACCTTC. It translates to CSANPGANYGYTF.